The 12 T cell receptor beta chains below were found in one sample sequenced in a study of T cell responses to AZD1222 COVID-19 vaccine. Method: immunoSEQ multiplex PCR; TCRdb's copy keeps in-frame clones and lacks some. Of 150,000 to 200,000 clones in the sample, roughly 92% were seen once. Specimen: peripheral blood, collected on day 0 of AZD1222 vaccination. The receptors were gathered from an adult in good health.

This clone came up once. The V call is TRBV7-9, the J call TRBJ2-1; D may correspond to TRBD1 or TRBD2 (5 bases each). This CDR3 comprises 14 residues. In germline, CDR1 is SEHNR, CDR2 FQNEAQ (reference sequence). Trimming cost V 4 bases and J 10 bases, with 17 bases left between them. Written as DNA, the CDR3 is TGTGCCAGCAGCTCGGGGACGAAAATCACCGAGCAGTTCTTC. Translating it yields CASSSGTKITEQFF.

The CDR3 region is CASSDPVGEQYF. The CDR3 DNA reads TGTGCCAGCAGTGACCCGGTGGGCGAGCAGTACTTC. V is TRBV6-1 and J is TRBJ2-7; D call uncertain. V shed 3 bases and J shed 6 bases, with 9 bases lying between them. Germline assignment: CDR1 MNHNS and CDR2 SASEGT. The CDR3 runs to 12 residues.

V usage is TRBV7-8 and J usage is TRBJ2-1, with 9 bases fitting TRBD2. Per the germline V gene, CDR1 is SGHVS and CDR2 is FQNEAQ. The CDR3 is 15 residues long. V dropped 2 bases and J dropped 6; count of bases not matched to a gene: 5. In DNA form, the CDR3 reads TGTGCCAGCAGCTTAAATAGCGGGAGACTCAATGAGCAGTTCTTC. Translation: CASSLNSGRLNEQFF.

This chain joins TRBV29-1 and TRBJ1-1; D is ambiguous. V lost 0 bases and J lost 4, with 15 bases in between. The CDR3 is made up of 15 amino acids. Looked up from germline, CDR1 is SQVTM and CDR2 is ANQGSEA. CDR3 in amino acids: CSVEEQDSRGTEAFF. CDR3 nucleotide sequence: TGCAGCGTTGAAGAGCAGGACTCTCGCGGCACTGAAGCTTTCTTT.

This chain connects TRBV7-2 to TRBJ1-1; a weak D match, TRBD1 (5 bases). CDR3 length equals 14 residues. Germline CDR1 SGHTA, CDR2 FQGNSA. V gave up 1 base and J gave up 1 base, with 7 bases separating them. CDR3 residues: CASSLGQPNTEAFF. CDR3 DNA sequence: TGTGCCAGCAGCTTAGGACAGCCGAACACTGAAGCTTTCTTT.

This chain's CDR3 is CASTRWALNTEAFF. CDR3 nucleotides: TGTGCCAGCACCAGGTGGGCCTTGAACACTGAAGCTTTCTTT. This rearrangement joins TRBV2 to TRBJ1-1, with no clear D. With 7 bases removed from V and 0 bases from J, the gap between germline ends came to 12 bases. Germline V gene sequence: CDR1 SNHLY, CDR2 FYNNEI. The CDR3 has 14 amino acids.

The rearrangement links TRBV3-1 (or the pseudogene TRBV3-2) to TRBJ2-2, with D hard to call. Per germline, CDR1 LGHDT and CDR2 YNNKEL (reference sequence). The CDR3 is 13 residues long. The ends were cut back, 0 bases at V and 4 bases at J, with 3 bases in the middle. Here the CDR3 reads CASSQDFTGELFF. The DNA of the CDR3 is TGTGCCAGCAGCCAAGATTTCACCGGGGAGCTGTTTTTT.

This clone was observed once. The rearrangement links TRBV10-1 to TRBJ1-4, with 8 bases lining up with TRBD1. Germline lookup yields CDR1 WNHNN and CDR2 SYGVQD (reference sequence). The J segment lost 3 bases and the V segment lost 7 bases, leaving 22 bases of the junction unmatched. The CDR3 consists of 20 residues. CDR3 residues: CASTKKQGQGIGRPNEKLFF. In nucleotides, the CDR3 is TGCGCCAGCACTAAAAAGCAAGGACAGGGCATAGGTAGGCCTAATGAAAAACTGTTTTTT.

This clone has only one observation. The chain has TRBV4-3 and TRBJ2-2, with D uncertain. V gave up 3 bases and J gave up 3 bases, with 8 bases separating them. The CDR3 spans 14 residues. Germline V gene sequence: CDR1 LGHNA, CDR2 YSLEER. CDR3 sequence: CASSHSRDTGELFF. The CDR3 nucleotides are TGCGCCAGCAGCCACAGCCGCGACACCGGGGAGCTGTTTTTT.

This chain connects TRBV9 to TRBJ1-1; perhaps TRBD1 as D (5 bases). This CDR3 has 12 amino acids. Trimming pared 2 bases from V and 8 bases from J, leaving 10 bases between. Germline V lookup: CDR1 SGDLS, CDR2 YYNGEE. CDR3 residues: CASSVAGTEAFF. The CDR3 DNA follows: TGTGCCAGCAGCGTGGCCGGGACCGAAGCTTTCTTT.

V is TRBV6-5 and J is TRBJ2-1, with 9 bases identical to TRBD1. The ends lost 7 bases at V and 3 bases at J; junction bases unmatched: 7. The CDR3 consists of 15 residues. CDR1 and CDR2 (germline): MNHEY, SVGAGI. CDR3 region: CASTSGTGRYNEQFF. The CDR3 DNA reads TGTGCCAGCACCTCCGGGACAGGGCGCTACAATGAGCAGTTCTTC.

The rearrangement uses TRBV28 and TRBJ1-1; no definite D call. V was trimmed by 7 bases and J by 4 bases, leaving 13 bases between them. This CDR3 is built from 13 residues. Germline CDR1 is MDHEN and CDR2 is SYDVKM. The CDR3 DNA sequence: TGTGCCAGCACCACTGAAATGGGCACTGAAGCTTTCTTT. Translation gives CASTTEMGTEAFF.